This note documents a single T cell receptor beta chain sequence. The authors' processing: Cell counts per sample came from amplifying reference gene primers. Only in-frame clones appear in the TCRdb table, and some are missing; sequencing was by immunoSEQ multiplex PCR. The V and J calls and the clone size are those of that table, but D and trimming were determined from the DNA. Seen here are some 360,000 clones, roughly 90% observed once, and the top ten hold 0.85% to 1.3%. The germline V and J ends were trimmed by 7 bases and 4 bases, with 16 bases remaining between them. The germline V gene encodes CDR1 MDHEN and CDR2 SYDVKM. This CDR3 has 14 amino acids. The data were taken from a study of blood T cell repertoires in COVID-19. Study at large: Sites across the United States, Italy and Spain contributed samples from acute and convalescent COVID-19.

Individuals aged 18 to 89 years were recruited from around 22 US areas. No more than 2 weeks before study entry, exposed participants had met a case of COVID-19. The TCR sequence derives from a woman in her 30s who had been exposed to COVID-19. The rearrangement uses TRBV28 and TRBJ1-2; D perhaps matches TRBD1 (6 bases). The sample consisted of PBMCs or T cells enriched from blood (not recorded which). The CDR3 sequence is CASTKTGTIYGYTF. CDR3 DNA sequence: TGTGCCAGCACCAAGACAGGCACCATCTATGGCTACACCTTC.